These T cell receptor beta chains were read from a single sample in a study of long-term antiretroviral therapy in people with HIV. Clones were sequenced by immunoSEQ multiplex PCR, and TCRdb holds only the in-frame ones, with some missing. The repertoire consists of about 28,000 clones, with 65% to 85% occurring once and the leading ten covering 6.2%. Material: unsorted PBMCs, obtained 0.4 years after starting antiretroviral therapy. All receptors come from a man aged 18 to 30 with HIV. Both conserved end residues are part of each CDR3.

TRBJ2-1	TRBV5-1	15	CASSLGQIPVNEQFF
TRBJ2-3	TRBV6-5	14	CASKRENVGDTQYF
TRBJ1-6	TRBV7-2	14	CASSLEVGDSPLHF
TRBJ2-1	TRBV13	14	CASSEGISYNEQFF
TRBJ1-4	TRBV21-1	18	CASRSTLSGDWANEKLFF
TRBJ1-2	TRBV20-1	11	CSAWGPYGYTF
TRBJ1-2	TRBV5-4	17	CASSSTARGLYNYGYTF
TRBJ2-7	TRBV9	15	CASSVGTSGRGEQYF
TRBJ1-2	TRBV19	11	CASWQEGGYTF
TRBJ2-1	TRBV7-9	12	CASSIQKDEQFF
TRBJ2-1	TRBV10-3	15	CAVEVAGGQSGVQFF
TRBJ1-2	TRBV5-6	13	CASSQTGGYGYTF
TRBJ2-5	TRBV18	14	CASSPRGTKETQYF
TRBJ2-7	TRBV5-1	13	CASSATGSYEQYF
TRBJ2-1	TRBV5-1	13	CASSRARVNEQFF
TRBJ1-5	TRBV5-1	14	CASSLAGGGQPQHF
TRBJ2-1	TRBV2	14	CATALPSRVNEQFF
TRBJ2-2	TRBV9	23	CASSVFPTSAGTSGPHLTGELFF